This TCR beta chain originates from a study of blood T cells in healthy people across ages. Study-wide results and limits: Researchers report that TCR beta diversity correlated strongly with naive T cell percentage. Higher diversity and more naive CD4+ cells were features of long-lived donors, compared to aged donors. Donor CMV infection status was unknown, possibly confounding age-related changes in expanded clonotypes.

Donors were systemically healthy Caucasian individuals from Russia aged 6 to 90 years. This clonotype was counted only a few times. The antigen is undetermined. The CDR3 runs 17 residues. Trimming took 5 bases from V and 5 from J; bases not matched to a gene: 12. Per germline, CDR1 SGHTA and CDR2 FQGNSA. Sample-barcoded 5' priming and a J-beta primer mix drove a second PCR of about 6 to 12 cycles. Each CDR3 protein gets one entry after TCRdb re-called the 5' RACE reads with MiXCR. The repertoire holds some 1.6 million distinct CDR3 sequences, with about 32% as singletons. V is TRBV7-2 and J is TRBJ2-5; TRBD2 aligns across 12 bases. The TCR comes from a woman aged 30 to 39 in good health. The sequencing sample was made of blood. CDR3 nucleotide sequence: TGTGCCAGCAGCACATCTAGCGGGGGGGTCCCTCGGGAGACCCAGTACTTC. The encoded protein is CASSTSSGGVPRETQYF.